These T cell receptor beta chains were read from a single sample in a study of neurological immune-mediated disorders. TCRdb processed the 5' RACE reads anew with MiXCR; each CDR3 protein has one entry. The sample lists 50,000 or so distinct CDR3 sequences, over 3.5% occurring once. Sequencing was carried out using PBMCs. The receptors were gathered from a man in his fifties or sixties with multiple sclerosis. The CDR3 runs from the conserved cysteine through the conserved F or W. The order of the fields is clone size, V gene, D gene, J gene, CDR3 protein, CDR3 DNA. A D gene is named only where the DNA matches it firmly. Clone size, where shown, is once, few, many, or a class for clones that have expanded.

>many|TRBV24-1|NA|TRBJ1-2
CATSAPQIFYGYTF
TGTGCCACCAGCGCCCCACAGATCTTCTATGGCTACACCTTC
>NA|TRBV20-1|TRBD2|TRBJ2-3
CSALLAGEDTQYF
TGCAGTGCTTTACTAGCGGGAGAAGATACGCAGTATTTT
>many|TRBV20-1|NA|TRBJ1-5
CSAAQGGNQPQHF
TGCAGTGCAGCACAGGGAGGCAATCAGCCCCAGCATTTT
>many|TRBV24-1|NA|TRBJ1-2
CATSDSRQRTSGYTF
TGTGCCACCAGTGATTCCCGGCAAAGGACGAGTGGCTACACCTTC
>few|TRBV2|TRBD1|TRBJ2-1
CASTQGQDQFF
TGTGCCAGCACCCAGGGACAGGATCAGTTCTTC
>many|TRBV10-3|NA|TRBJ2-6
CAISRDKGISGANVLTF
TGTGCCATCAGCCGGGACAAGGGCATTTCTGGGGCCAACGTCCTGACTTTC
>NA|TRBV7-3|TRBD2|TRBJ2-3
CASSPTSGGFGTQYF
TGTGCCAGCAGCCCCACTAGCGGGGGGTTTGGTACGCAGTATTTT
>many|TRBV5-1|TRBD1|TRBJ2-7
CASRRDSDEQYF
TGCGCCAGCAGAAGGGACAGTGACGAGCAGTACTTC
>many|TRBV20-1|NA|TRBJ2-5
CSAMGPPRETQYF
TGCAGTGCCATGGGACCGCCGCGGGAGACCCAGTACTTC
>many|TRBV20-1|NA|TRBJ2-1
CSARARTSGDEQFF
TGCAGTGCTAGAGCACGAACTAGTGGGGATGAGCAGTTCTTC
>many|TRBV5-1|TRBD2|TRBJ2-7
CASSLAGLAGGLQGEQYF
TGCGCCAGCAGCTTGGCTGGCCTAGCGGGAGGTCTACAGGGCGAGCAGTACTTC
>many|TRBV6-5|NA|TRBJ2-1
CATTMTGSSYNEQFF
TGTGCCACTACAATGACTGGCAGCTCCTACAATGAGCAGTTCTTC
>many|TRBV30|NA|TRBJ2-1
CAWARNSEQFF
TGTGCCTGGGCTAGGAACTCTGAGCAGTTCTTC
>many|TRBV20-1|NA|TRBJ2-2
CSAHGTLKIGNTGELFF
TGCAGTGCGCATGGGACGTTGAAGATTGGGAACACCGGGGAGCTGTTTTTT
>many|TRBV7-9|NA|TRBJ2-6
CASSGARSGANVLTF
TGTGCCAGCAGTGGGGCCCGCTCTGGGGCCAACGTCCTGACTTTC
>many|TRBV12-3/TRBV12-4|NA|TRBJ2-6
CASTYRASGANVLTF
TGTGCCAGCACCTACAGGGCATCAGGGGCCAACGTCCTGACTTTC
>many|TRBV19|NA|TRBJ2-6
CASLQGVSSGANVLTF
TGTGCCAGTTTGCAGGGAGTTTCCTCTGGGGCCAACGTCCTGACTTTC
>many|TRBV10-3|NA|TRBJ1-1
CAISAGTMNTEAFF
TGTGCCATCAGTGCCGGGACGATGAACACTGAAGCTTTCTTT
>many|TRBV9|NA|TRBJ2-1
CASSVKGPGNYNEQFF
TGTGCCAGCAGCGTAAAAGGGCCTGGAAACTACAATGAGCAGTTCTTC
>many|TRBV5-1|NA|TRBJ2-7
CASGESYEQYF
TGCGCCAGCGGGGAATCCTACGAGCAGTACTTC
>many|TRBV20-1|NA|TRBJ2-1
CSARASSSREQFF
TGCAGTGCTAGGGCTTCTAGTTCTCGGGAGCAGTTCTTC
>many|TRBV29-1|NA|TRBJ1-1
CSVTGLGSTEAFF
TGCAGCGTGACAGGCCTAGGGAGCACTGAAGCTTTCTTT
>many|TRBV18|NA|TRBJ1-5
CASSPEGVYSNQPQHF
TGTGCCAGCTCACCAGAGGGCGTTTATAGCAATCAGCCCCAGCATTTT
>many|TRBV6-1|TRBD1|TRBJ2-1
CASTAVDGTGNNEQFF
TGTGCCAGCACCGCCGTCGACGGGACAGGGAACAATGAGCAGTTCTTC
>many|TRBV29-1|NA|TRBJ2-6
CSVDSSGANVLTF
TGCAGCGTTGACTCCTCTGGGGCCAACGTCCTGACTTTC
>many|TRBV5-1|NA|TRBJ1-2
CASTTGGNYGYTF
TGCGCCAGCACAACCGGGGGTAACTATGGCTACACCTTC
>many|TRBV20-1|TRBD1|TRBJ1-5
CSASRGQGGQPQHF
TGCAGTGCTAGTAGGGGACAGGGGGGACAGCCCCAGCATTTT
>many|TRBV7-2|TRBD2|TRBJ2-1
CASKEYLLAGGEEQFF
TGTGCCAGCAAGGAATACCTTCTAGCGGGAGGAGAAGAGCAGTTCTTC
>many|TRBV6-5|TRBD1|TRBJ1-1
CASSYGDRGTEAFF
TGTGCCAGCAGTTACGGGGACAGGGGCACTGAAGCTTTCTTT
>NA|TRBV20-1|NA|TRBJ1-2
CSAPGEGGYGYTF
TGCAGTGCCCCCGGGGAGGGGGGCTATGGCTACACCTTC
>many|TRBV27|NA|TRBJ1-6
CASSPIPRAYSPLHF
TGTGCCAGCAGTCCAATTCCCAGGGCCTATTCACCCCTCCACTTT
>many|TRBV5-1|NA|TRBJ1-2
CASSPTGNPLDGYTF
TGCGCCAGCAGTCCTACAGGGAACCCCTTGGATGGCTACACCTTC
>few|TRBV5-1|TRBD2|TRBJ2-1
CASSSGTSVYNEQFF
TGCGCCAGCAGCTCCGGGACTAGCGTATACAATGAGCAGTTCTTC
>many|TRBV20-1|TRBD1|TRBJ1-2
CSAPRDRVYGYTF
TGCAGTGCTCCGCGGGACAGAGTCTATGGCTACACCTTC
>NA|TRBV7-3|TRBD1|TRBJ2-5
CASSLRRDSYQETQYF
TGTGCCAGCAGCTTACGCCGGGACAGCTACCAAGAGACCCAGTACTTC
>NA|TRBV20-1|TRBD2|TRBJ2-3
CSAIGLAGGSGTDTQYF
TGCAGTGCCATCGGACTAGCGGGGGGAAGCGGCACAGATACGCAGTATTTT
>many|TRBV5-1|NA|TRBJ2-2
CASMGDRELFF
TGCGCCAGCATGGGGGACCGGGAGCTGTTTTTT
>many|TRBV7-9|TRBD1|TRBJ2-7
CASSFWDSSYEQYF
TGTGCCAGCAGCTTTTGGGACAGCAGCTACGAGCAGTACTTC
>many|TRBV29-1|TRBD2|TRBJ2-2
CSVPLAGASGELFF
TGCAGCGTGCCCCTAGCGGGAGCGAGCGGGGAGCTGTTTTTT
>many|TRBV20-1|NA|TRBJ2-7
CSATQRGRLIYYEQYF
TGCAGTGCTACCCAGAGAGGCCGGTTGATTTACTACGAGCAGTACTTC
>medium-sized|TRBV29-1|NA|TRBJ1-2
CSVEDNNYGYTF
TGCAGCGTTGAGGACAATAACTATGGCTACACCTTC
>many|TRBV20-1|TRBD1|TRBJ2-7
CSAATGKGQYF
TGCAGTGCTGCGACAGGGAAGGGGCAGTACTTC
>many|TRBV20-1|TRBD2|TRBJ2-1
CSARVRTSGYNEQFF
TGCAGTGCTAGAGTCAGGACTAGCGGCTACAATGAGCAGTTCTTC
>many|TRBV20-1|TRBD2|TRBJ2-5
CSVGRVETQYF
TGCAGTGTGGGGAGGGTTGAGACCCAGTACTTC
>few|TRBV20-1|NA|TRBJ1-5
CSAPDPAGKTQNF
TGCAGTGCTCCTGACCCCGCGGGTAAGACCCAGAATTTT
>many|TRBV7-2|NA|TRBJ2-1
CASSPKREQFF
TGTGCCAGCAGCCCAAAAAGGGAGCAGTTCTTC